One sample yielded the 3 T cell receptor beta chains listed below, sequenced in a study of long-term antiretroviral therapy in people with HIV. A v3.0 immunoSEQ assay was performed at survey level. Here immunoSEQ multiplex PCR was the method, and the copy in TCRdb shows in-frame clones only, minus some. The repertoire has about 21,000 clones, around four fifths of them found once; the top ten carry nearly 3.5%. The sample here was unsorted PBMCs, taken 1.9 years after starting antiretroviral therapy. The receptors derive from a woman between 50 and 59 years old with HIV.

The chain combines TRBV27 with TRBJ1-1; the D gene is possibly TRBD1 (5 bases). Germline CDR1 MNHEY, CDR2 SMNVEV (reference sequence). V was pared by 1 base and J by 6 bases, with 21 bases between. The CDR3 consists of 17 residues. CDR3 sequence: CASSLWTPGPTSPEAFF. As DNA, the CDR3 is TGTGCCAGCAGTTTATGGACACCGGGACCCACGAGCCCTGAAGCTTTCTTT.

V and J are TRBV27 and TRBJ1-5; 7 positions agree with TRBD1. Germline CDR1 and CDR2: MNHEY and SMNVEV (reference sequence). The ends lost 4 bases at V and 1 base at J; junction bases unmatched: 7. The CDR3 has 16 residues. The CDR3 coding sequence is TGTGCCAGCAGTTCCACAGGGGAGGAAAGCAATCAGCCCCAGCATTTT. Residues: CASSSTGEESNQPQHF.

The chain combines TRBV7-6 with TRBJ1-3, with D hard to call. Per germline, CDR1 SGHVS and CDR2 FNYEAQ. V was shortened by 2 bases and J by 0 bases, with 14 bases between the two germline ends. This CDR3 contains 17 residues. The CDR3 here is CASSLSAVGSSGNTIYF. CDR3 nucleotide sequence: TGTGCCAGCAGCTTATCCGCAGTAGGGAGCTCTGGAAACACCATATATTTT.